These 3 T cell receptor beta chains originate from one sample sequenced in a study of regulatory T cells in long-lasting Graves disease. To make TCR beta libraries, researchers used iRepertoire HTBI primers and Arm-PCR of CDR3 regions. TCRdb ran MiXCR on the multiplex PCR reads and lists one entry per CDR3 protein. The table includes about 540,000 distinct CDR3 sequences, about 13% detected once. Specified time point: newly diagnosed GD, antithyroid drugs for less than 3 months. PBMC-extracted RNA yielded the TCR library. This same sample was also taken into another study, of T cells in Graves' hyperthyroidism and ophthalmopathy.

Sequencing used peripheral blood mononuclear cells (PBMCs), obtained at new diagnosis, from a patient treated with antithyroid drugs. These receptors were collected from a man in his thirties or forties with Graves disease.

This clonotype has a handful of counts. The chain couples TRBV30 to TRBJ2-3; D unclear. Germline CDR1 and CDR2: GTSNPN and SVGIG (reference sequence). The CDR3 runs to 12 residues. Trimming cost V 7 bases and J 5 bases, with 13 bases left between them. The CDR3 coding sequence is TGTGCCTCCGGACCGTTGAGAGATACGCAGTATTTT. Translating it yields CASGPLRDTQYF. The full variable domain, in which reference TRBV30 and TRBJ2-3 provide the parts outside the CDR3, is SQTIHQWPATLVQPVGSPLSLECTVEGTSNPNLYWYRQAAGRGLQLLFYSVGIGQISSEVPQNLSASRPQDRQFILSSKKLLLSDSGFYLCASGPLRDTQYFGPGTRLTVL.

The genes are TRBV19 and TRBJ2-5; D call uncertain. Trimming took 2 bases from V and 3 from J, leaving 7 bases between them. CDR3 length equals 13 residues. CDR1 LNHDA and CDR2 SQIVND come from the germline V gene (reference sequence). The CDR3 sequence: CASSIKPKETQYF. The CDR3 bases are TGTGCCAGTAGTATAAAACCTAAAGAGACCCAGTACTTC.

This clonotype has only a few counts. The CDR3 is CSARDLGRRYEQFF. The CDR3 coding sequence is TGCAGTGCTAGAGATTTGGGGAGAAGGTATGAGCAGTTCTTC. This chain links TRBV20-1 with TRBJ2-1, with D perhaps TRBD2 (5 bases). The V gene lost 0 bases and the J gene lost 8 bases, with 14 bases spanning the gap. There are 14 residues in the CDR3. CDR1 and CDR2 (germline): DFQATT, SNEGSKA (reference sequence).